This T cell receptor (beta chain) was retrieved from a study of blood T cell repertoires in COVID-19 (dated by TCRdb to the early 2020s). Background for the entire study: Collaborator samples came from the United States, Italy and Spain and covered acute and convalescent phases of COVID-19. Deeply sampled blood TCRbeta repertoires from subjects exposed to, actively infected with, or recovered from COVID-19 were included in the dataset. The samples were drawn from the first 160 participants of the ongoing ImmuneRACE study and from under 1,500 subjects provided by 6 global collaborators. Sample metadata almost always included a de-identified subject ID, COVID-19 status, age in years and sex. HLA class I and class II types, where available, came from metadata supplied by the sample provider rather than from assay-based typing. The prospective study material was composed of cDNA or gDNA derived from T cells, B-cell-depleted T cells, or PBMCs. The repertoires were released in a freely available public database intended as a resource for research on the immune response to SARS-CoV-2. The paper's findings and limits, for the study overall: Clinical and demographic metadata were provided uncurated, with the amount varying by source and participant.

The CDR3, from cysteine to phenylalanine, totals 13 residues. Only CDR3 DNA is held: 39 bases, read in frame from base 1. The germline V gene encodes CDR1 SNHLY and CDR2 FYNNEI. V loses 2 bases of germline sequence and J loses 5 bases, and the interval between the two ends is 6 bases. TCRbeta CDR3 regions were amplified from genomic DNA using the immunoSEQ Assay, a bias-controlled multiplex PCR. From the authors' description of their analysis: Nucleated cell counts per sample were estimated from amplification of reference gene primers within the assay. To quantify the absolute abundance of each unique TCRbeta CDR3 rearrangement, sequence reads were collapsed and filtered. For each sample, productive Simpson clonality was calculated as the square root of Simpson's diversity index across productive rearrangements. The table was pulled from immuneACCESS by TCRdb, which kept in-frame rearrangements only. Such tables lose some clones; where checked, under half of the loss comes from unresolved V genes, and the rest has no known cause. Clone size and the V and J calls come from that table; the DNA yielded D and trimming. For this sample there are some 240,000 clones; 84% appear just once. The ten largest clones represent 1.5% of the sample.

A second Seattle source provided samples from volunteer blood donors who had recovered from COVID-19. Whole blood was collected in K2EDTA tubes by collaborating institutions according to the institutions' own protocols. For TCRbeta analysis, collaborators shipped samples as frozen whole blood, isolated PBMCs, or DNA extracted from either of those sample types. Comment on this clone: What antigen it recognizes has not been identified. No base qualities exist here, and no much larger clone lies one base off it.

The sequencing sample was made of peripheral blood. The V gene is TRBV2 and the J gene is TRBJ2-2, with the D gene call left open. The receptor's source is a woman aged 40 to 50 who had recovered from COVID-19. The DNA is TGTGCCAGCAGTGAACTAGGTACCGGGGAGCTGTTTTTT. This encodes CASSELGTGELFF.